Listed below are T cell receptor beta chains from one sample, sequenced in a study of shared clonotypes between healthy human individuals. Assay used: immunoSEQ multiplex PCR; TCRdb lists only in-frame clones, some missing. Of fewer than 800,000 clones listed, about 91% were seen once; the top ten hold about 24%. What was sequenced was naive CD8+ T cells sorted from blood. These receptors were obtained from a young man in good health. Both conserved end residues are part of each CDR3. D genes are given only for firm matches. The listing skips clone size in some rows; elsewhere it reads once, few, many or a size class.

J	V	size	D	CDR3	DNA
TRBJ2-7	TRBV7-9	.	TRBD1	CASSLAGQGAGEQYF	TGTGCCAGCAGCTTAGCTGGACAGGGGGCGGGAGAGCAGTACTTC
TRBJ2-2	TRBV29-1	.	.	CSVGAGNTGELFF	TGCAGCGTTGGAGCAGGGAACACCGGGGAGCTGTTTTTT
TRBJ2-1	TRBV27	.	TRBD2	CASSFRREAYNEQFF	TGTGCCAGCAGTTTTCGGCGGGAGGCCTACAATGAGCAGTTCTTC
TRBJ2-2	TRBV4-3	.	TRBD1	CASSPQIMTGRNTGELFF	TGCGCCAGCAGCCCACAAATTATGACAGGGCGAAACACCGGGGAGCTGTTTTTT
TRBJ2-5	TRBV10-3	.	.	CAIQGDSVLETQYF	TGTGCCATACAGGGTGACAGCGTACTTGAGACCCAGTACTTC
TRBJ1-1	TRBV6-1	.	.	CASRNDRLTEAFF	TGTGCCAGCAGGAATGACCGGTTAACTGAAGCTTTCTTT
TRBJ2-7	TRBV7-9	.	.	CASSLDPPPRGGGYYEQYF	TGTGCCAGCAGCTTAGATCCTCCCCCACGGGGTGGCGGATATTACGAGCAGTACTTC
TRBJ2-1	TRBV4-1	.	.	CASSQTVSSYNEQFF	TGCGCCAGCAGCCAGACGGTGAGCTCCTACAATGAGCAGTTCTTC
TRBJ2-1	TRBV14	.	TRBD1	CASRAGTDFYNEQFF	TGTGCCAGCAGGGCCGGGACAGATTTTTACAATGAGCAGTTCTTC
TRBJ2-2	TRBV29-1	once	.	CSVEDLQTGELFF	TGCAGCGTTGAAGATCTTCAGACCGGGGAGCTGTTTTTT
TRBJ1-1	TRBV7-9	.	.	CASSLTNTEAFF	TGTGCCAGCAGCTTAACGAACACTGAAGCTTTCTTT
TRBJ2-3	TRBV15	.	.	CATSRDLSTDTQYF	TGTGCCACCAGCAGAGATCTGAGCACAGATACGCAGTATTTT
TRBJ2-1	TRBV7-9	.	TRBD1	CASSRTGTGVNEQFF	TGTGCCAGCAGCCGGACCGGGACAGGGGTCAATGAGCAGTTCTTC
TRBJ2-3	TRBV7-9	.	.	CASSPNWIPNSLPDTQYF	TGTGCCAGCAGCCCGAATTGGATACCGAATAGTCTTCCAGATACGCAGTATTTT
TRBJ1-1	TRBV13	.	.	CASMGYKLNTEAFF	TGTGCAAGCATGGGGTACAAACTGAACACTGAAGCTTTCTTT
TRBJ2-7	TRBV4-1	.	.	CASSQEGGGQWDEQYF	TGCGCCAGCAGCCAAGAAGGAGGAGGACAGTGGGACGAGCAGTACTTC
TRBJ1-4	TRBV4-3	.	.	CASSPTGRRDEKLFF	TGCGCCAGCAGCCCTACGGGTAGGCGGGATGAAAAACTGTTTTTT
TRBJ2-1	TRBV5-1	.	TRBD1	CASSLTPGQGVGNEQFF	TGCGCCAGCAGCTTAACTCCGGGACAGGGGGTTGGGAATGAGCAGTTCTTC
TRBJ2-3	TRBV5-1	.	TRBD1	CASSNRDRDTQYF	TGCGCCAGCAGCAACCGGGACAGAGATACGCAGTATTTT
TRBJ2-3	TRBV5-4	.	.	CASSPPETPEAQYF	TGTGCCAGCAGCCCCCCGGAAACCCCAGAGGCGCAGTATTTT
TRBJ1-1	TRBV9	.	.	CASSVGWGGNTEAFF	TGTGCCAGCAGCGTAGGTTGGGGTGGAAACACTGAAGCTTTCTTT
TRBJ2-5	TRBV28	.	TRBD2	CASSLYGRARETQYF	TGTGCCAGCAGTTTATATGGGAGGGCCCGAGAGACCCAGTACTTC